The clone carrying this TCR beta chain was found once. The antigen remains undetermined. The ends lost 7 bases at V and 0 bases at J; junction bases unmatched: 7. The CDR3 runs 15 residues. CDR1 ENHRY and CDR2 SYGVKD come from the germline V gene. The sample is drawn from a study of T cell repertoires in cytomegalovirus infection. Study background: CMV infection together with matching HLA type was indicated by public TCR beta signatures. Study-wide points: Dominating the ex vivo response were HLA-C-restricted CMV-specific TCR beta clonotypes.

TCRdb reprocessed the reads via MiXCR and lists one record per CDR3 protein. The data show over 150,000 distinct CDR3 sequences, around 15% seen once. The rearrangement joins TRBV10-3 to TRBJ2-3; 7 bases align to TRBD1. This TCR derives from a human donor in good health (CMV status not recorded). Some clones in this sample may be carry-over from other donors' samples. The specimen was PBMCs. Here the CDR3 reads CAIKGAPTSTDTQYF. CDR3 sequence (DNA): TGTGCCATCAAGGGGGCCCCGACGAGCACAGATACGCAGTATTTT.